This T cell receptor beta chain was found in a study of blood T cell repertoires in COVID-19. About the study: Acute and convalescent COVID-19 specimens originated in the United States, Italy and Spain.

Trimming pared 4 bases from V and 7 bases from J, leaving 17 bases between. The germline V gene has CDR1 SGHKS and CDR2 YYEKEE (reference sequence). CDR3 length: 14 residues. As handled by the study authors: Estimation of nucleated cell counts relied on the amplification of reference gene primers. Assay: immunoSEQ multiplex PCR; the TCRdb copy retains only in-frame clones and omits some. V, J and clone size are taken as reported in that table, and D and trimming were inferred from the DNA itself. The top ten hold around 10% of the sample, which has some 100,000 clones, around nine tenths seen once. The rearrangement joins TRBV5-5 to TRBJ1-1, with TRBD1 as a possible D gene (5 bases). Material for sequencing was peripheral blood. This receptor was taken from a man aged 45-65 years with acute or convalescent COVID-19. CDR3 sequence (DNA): TGTGCCAGCAGCGGAGACAGCGGGGGAAGTGAAGCTTTCTTT. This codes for CASSGDSGGSEAFF.